This T cell receptor beta chain is from a study of fetal regulatory T cell absence and autoimmunity. Sequencing used immunoSEQ multiplex PCR; TCRdb keeps in-frame clones, though not all of them. The sample yields about 95,000 clones, less than 80% seen once. Trimming pared 4 bases from V and 1 base from J, leaving 7 bases between. This CDR3 contains 13 residues. Germline CDR1 is MNHNS and CDR2 is SASEGT. In its sample, this clone was seen once. The clonotype was recovered from a male donor with IPEX syndrome. The rearrangement joins TRBV6-1 to TRBJ1-1; D gene ambiguous. Sequences were obtained from pancreas tissue. The DNA for the CDR3 is TGTGCCAGCAGTGTGACTGGGAACACTGAAGCTTTCTTT. This codes for CASSVTGNTEAFF.